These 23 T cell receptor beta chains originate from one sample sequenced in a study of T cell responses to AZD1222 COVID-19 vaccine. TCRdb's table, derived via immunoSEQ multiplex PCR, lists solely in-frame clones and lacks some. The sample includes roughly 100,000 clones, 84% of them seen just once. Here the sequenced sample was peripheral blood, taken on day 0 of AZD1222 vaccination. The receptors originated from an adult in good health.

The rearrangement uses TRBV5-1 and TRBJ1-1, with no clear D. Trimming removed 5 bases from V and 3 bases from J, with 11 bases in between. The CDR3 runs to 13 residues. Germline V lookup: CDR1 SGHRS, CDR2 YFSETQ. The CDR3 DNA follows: TGCGCCAGCAGGGGTTCGACGCACACTGAAGCTTTCTTT. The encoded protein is CASRGSTHTEAFF.

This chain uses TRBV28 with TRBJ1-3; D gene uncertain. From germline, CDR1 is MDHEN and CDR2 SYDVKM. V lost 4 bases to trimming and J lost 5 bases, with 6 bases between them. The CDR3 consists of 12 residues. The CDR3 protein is CASSSLRNTIYF. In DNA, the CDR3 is TGTGCCAGCAGTTCCCTCAGAAACACCATATATTTT. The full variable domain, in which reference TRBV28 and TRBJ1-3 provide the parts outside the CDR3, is DVKVTQSSRYLVKRTGEKVFLECVQDMDHENMFWYRQDPGLGLRLIYFSYDVKMKEKGDIPEGYSVSREKKERFSLILESASTNQTSMYLCASSSLRNTIYFGEGSWLTVV.

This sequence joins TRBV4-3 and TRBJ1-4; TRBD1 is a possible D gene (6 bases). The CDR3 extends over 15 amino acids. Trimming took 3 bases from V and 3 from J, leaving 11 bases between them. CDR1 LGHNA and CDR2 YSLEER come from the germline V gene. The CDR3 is CASSHNRVANEKLFF. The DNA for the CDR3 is TGCGCCAGCAGCCACAACAGGGTTGCTAATGAAAAACTGTTTTTT.

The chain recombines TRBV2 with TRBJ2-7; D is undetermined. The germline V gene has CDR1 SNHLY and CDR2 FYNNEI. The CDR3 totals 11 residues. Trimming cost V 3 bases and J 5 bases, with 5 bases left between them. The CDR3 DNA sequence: TGTGCCAGCAGTGAGTGGGACGAGCAGTACGTC. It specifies CASSEWDEQYV.

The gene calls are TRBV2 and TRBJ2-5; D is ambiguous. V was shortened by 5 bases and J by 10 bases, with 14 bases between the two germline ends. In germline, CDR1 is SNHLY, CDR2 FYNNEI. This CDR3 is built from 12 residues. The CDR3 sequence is CASSSSSFNQYF. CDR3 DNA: TGTGCCAGCAGTTCTTCTAGTTTCAACCAGTACTTC.

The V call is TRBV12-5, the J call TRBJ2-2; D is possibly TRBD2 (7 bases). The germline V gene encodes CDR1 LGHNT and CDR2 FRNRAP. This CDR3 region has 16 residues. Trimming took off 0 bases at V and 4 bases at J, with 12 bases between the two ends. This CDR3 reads CASGLVAGTSTGELFF. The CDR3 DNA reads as TGTGCTAGTGGTTTGGTAGCGGGGACAAGCACCGGGGAGCTGTTTTTT.

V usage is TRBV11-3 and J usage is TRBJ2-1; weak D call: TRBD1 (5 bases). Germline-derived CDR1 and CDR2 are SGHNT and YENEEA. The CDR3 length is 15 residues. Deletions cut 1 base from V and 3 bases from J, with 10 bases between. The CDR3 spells CASSLVSGYYNEQFF. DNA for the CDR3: TGTGCCAGCAGCTTAGTCTCAGGGTACTACAATGAGCAGTTCTTC.

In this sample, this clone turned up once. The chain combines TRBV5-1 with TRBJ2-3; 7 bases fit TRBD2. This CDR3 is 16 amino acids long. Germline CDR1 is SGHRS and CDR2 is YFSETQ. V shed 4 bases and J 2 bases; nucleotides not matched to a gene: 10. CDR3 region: CASSRGRSGTTDTQYF. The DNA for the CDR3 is TGCGCCAGCAGCCGGGGGAGGAGCGGGACCACAGATACGCAGTATTTT.

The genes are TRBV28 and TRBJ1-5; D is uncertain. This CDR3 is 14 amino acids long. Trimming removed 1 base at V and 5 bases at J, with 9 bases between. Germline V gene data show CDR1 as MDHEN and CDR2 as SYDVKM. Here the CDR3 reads CASSLLASDQPQHF. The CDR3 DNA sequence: TGTGCCAGCAGTTTATTGGCCAGCGATCAGCCCCAGCATTTT.

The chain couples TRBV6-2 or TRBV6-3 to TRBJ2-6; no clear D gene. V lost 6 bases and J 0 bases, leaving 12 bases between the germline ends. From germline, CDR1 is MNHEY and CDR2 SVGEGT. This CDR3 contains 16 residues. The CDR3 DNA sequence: TGTGCCAGCAGCCCTGGACGTAGCTCTGGGGCCAACGTCCTGACTTTC. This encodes CASSPGRSSGANVLTF.

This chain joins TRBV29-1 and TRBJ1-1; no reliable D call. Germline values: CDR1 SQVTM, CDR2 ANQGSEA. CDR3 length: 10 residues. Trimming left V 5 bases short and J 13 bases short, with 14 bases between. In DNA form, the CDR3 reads TGCAGCGTTAGTTCGGGTGGTGGTTTCTTT. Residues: CSVSSGGGFF.

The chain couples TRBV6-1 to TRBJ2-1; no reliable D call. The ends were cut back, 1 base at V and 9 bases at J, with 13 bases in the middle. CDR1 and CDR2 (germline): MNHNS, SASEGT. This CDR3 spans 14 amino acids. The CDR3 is CASSEGPVLVEQFF. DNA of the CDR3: TGTGCCAGCAGTGAAGGCCCCGTCCTTGTTGAGCAGTTCTTC.

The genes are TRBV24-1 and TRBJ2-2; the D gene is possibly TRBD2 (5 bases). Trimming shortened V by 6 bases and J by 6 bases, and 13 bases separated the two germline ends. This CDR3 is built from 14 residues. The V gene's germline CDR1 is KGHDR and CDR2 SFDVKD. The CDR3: CATSKDVRAGELFF. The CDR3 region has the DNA TGTGCCACCAGTAAGGACGTGAGGGCCGGGGAGCTGTTTTTT.

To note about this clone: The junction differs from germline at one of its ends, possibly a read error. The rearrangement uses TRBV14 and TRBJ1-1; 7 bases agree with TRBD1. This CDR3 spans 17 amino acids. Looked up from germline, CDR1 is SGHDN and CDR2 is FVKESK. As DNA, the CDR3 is TGTGCCAGCAGCCAACAGACAGGGACAAGTTTTCACACTAAAGCTTTCTTT. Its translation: CASSQQTGTSFHTKAFF.

The CDR3 DNA reads as TGTGCCAGTAGTAAGGGGGGCCAGGGCTATGGCTACACCTTC. It codes for CASSKGGQGYGYTF. The V gene is TRBV19, the J gene TRBJ1-2, with D possibly TRBD1 on 6 matching bases. The CDR3 sequence is 14 residues long. V lost 4 bases and J 4 bases, leaving 13 bases between the germline ends. Germline-derived CDR1 and CDR2 are LNHDA and SQIVND (reference sequence).

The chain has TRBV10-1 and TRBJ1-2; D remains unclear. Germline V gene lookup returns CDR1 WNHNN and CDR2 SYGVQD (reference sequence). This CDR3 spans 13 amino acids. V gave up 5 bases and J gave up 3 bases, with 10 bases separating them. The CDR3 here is CASSRETDYGYTF. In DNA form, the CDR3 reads TGCGCCAGCAGTAGGGAGACGGACTATGGCTACACCTTC.

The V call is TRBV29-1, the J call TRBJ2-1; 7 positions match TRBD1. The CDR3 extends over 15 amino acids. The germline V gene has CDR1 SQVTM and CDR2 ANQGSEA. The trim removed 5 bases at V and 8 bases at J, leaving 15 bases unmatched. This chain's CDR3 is CSVQSGGRVSDEQFF. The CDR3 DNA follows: TGCAGCGTTCAATCAGGGGGACGGGTTTCAGATGAGCAGTTCTTC.

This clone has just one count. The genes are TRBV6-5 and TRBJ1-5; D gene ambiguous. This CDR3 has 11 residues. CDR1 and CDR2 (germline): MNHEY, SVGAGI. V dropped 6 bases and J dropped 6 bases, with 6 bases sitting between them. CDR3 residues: CASSMGQPQHF. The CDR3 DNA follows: TGTGCCAGCAGCATGGGTCAGCCCCAGCATTTT.

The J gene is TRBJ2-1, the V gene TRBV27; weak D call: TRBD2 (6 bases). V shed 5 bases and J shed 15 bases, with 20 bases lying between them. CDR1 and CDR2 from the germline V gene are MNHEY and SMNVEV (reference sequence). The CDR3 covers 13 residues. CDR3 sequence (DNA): TGTGCCAGCAGTACAAACCTACTAGCTCGGGGGTTCTTC. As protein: CASSTNLLARGFF.

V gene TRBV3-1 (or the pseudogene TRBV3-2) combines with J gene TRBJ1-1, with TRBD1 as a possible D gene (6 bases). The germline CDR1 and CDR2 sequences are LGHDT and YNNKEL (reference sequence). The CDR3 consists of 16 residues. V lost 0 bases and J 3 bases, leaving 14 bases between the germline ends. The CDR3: CASSQDGGGTYTEAFF. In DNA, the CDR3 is TGTGCCAGCAGCCAAGATGGGGGCGGAACTTACACTGAAGCTTTCTTT.

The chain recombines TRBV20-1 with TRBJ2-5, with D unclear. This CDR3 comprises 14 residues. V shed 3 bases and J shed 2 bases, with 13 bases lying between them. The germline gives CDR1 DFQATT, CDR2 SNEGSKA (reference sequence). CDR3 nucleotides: TGCAGTGCTAGTCCGGGCCGAGATCAAGAGACCCAGTACTTC. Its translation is CSASPGRDQETQYF.

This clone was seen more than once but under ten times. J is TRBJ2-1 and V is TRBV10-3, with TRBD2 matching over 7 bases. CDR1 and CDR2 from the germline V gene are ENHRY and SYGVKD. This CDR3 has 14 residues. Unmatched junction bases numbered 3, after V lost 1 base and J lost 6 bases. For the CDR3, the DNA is TGTGCCATCAGTGAGTTGGCTAGCGGCAATGAGCAGTTCTTC. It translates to CAISELASGNEQFF.

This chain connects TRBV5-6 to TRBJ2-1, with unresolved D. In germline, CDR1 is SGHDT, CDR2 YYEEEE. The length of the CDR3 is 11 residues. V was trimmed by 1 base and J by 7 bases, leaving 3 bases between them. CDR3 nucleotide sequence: TGTGCCAGCAGCTTGCTGAATGAGCAGTTCTTC. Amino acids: CASSLLNEQFF.